Following are 18 T cell receptor beta chains from one sample sequenced in a study of beta chain features in type 1 diabetes. Study-wide points: Type 1 diabetes patients had TCRB CDR3s that were shorter (moderately but significantly so) in all four CD4+ subsets.

What these receptors recognize is not known. Reverse transcription of all isolated RNA meant that expressed TCRB transcripts were sequenced. Assay: immunoSEQ multiplex PCR; the TCRdb copy retains only in-frame clones and omits some. This table has some 640,000 clones, more than 13% appearing once. Sequenced sample: naive CD4+ T cells from blood. Every receptor here comes from a man aged 18 to 35 with type 1 diabetes.

The chain links TRBV5-1 to TRBJ2-7, with 9 bases identical to TRBD2. Looked up from germline, CDR1 is SGHRS and CDR2 is YFSETQ. This CDR3 is built from 15 residues. The V segment lost 7 bases and the J segment 3 bases; nucleotides outside the gene matches: 11. CDR3 sequence reads: CASRRSAGGDYEQYF. The CDR3 DNA follows: TGCGCCAGCCGACGCTCAGCGGGAGGAGACTACGAGCAGTACTTC.

The V gene is TRBV18, the J gene TRBJ1-5; TRBD1 might be the D (5 bases). Trimming cost V 5 bases and J 5 bases, with 16 bases left between them. The CDR3 is 15 residues long. Germline V gene lookup returns CDR1 KGHSH and CDR2 LQKENI. The CDR3 region has the DNA TGTGCCAGCTCAGTTGTGGGCGAAGGGGATCAGCCCCAGCATTTT. It specifies CASSVVGEGDQPQHF.

In its sample, this clone was seen a few times. This chain links TRBV2 with TRBJ2-5, with D perhaps TRBD1 (6 bases). Germline loops: CDR1 SNHLY, CDR2 FYNNEI. V lost 6 bases to trimming and J lost 2 bases, with 10 bases between them. The CDR3 is made up of 13 amino acids. The CDR3, as DNA: TGTGCCAGCAGGACAGGAGTACAAGAGACCCAGTACTTC. This translates into CASRTGVQETQYF.

This clone has a handful of counts. The gene calls are TRBV2 and TRBJ1-2, with 7 bases lining up with TRBD1. J gave up 4 bases and V 5 bases, and 10 bases lay outside the gene matches. The CDR3 extends over 15 amino acids. The germline gives CDR1 SNHLY, CDR2 FYNNEI. CDR3 sequence reads: CASSSSGTASYGYTF. CDR3 nucleotide sequence: TGTGCCAGCAGTTCTTCCGGGACAGCTTCCTATGGCTACACCTTC.

This clone has just a few counts. V is TRBV7-2 and J is TRBJ1-5; 7 bases agree with TRBD1. The CDR3 totals 15 residues. V gave up 5 bases and J gave up 5 bases; unmatched junction bases: 9. Germline V gene data show CDR1 as SGHTA and CDR2 as FQGNSA. Here the CDR3 DNA reads TGTGCCAGCAGCGTACAGGGGAGTGAACATCAGCCCCAGCATTTT. Translated, it gives CASSVQGSEHQPQHF.

This clone was detected a few times. The J gene is TRBJ2-1, the V gene TRBV27; possibly TRBD2 for D (5 bases). CDR1 is MNHEY and CDR2 is SMNVEV in the germline V gene (reference sequence). Trimming removed 7 bases from V and 0 bases from J, with 13 bases in between. This CDR3 contains 15 residues. CDR3 in amino acids: CASKRAVSSYNEQFF. CDR3 sequence (DNA): TGTGCCAGCAAACGAGCGGTTAGCTCCTACAATGAGCAGTTCTTC.

The chain uses TRBV7-2 and TRBJ2-5; D may be TRBD1 (7 bases). The germline CDR1 and CDR2 sequences are SGHTA and FQGNSA. This CDR3 contains 14 residues. Trimming cost V 5 bases and J 2 bases, with 12 bases left between them. CDR3 residues: CASSPGDRQETQYF. The CDR3 coding sequence is TGTGCCAGCAGCCCGGGGGACAGACAAGAGACCCAGTACTTC.

The V and J genes are TRBV5-4 and TRBJ1-4; D is perhaps TRBD1 (6 bases). The germline V and J ends were trimmed by 3 bases and 8 bases, with 14 bases remaining between them. From germline, CDR1 is SGHNT and CDR2 YYREEE (reference sequence). The CDR3 sequence is 14 residues long. The CDR3 sequence: CASSWTGAEEKLFF. CDR3 bases: TGTGCCAGCAGCTGGACGGGGGCGGAAGAAAAACTGTTTTTT.

This clone came up a few times. V and J are TRBV7-2 and TRBJ1-2; D not resolved. This CDR3 contains 12 residues. Germline-derived CDR1 and CDR2 are SGHTA and FQGNSA. The V end lost 8 bases, the J end lost 5 bases, and 12 bases lay between the germline ends. Here the CDR3 reads CASGSMGYGYTF. The CDR3 coding sequence is TGTGCCAGCGGCAGTATGGGATATGGCTACACCTTC.

J is TRBJ1-1 and V is TRBV30; D is uncertain. This CDR3 is built from 13 residues. V was shortened by 4 bases and J by 4 bases, with 13 bases between the two germline ends. Germline V CDR1 and CDR2: GTSNPN, SVGIG (reference sequence). CDR3 in amino acids: CAWTHGWGTEAFF. The CDR3 DNA reads TGTGCCTGGACCCATGGATGGGGCACTGAAGCTTTCTTT.

This clone was picked up a small number of times. This chain links TRBV30 with TRBJ2-1, with 12 nucleotides matching TRBD2. The V gene end was trimmed by 4 bases and the J gene end by 5 bases; junction bases not matched to a gene: 9. CDR3 length: 16 residues. CDR1 and CDR2 (germline): GTSNPN, SVGIG (reference sequence). The CDR3 nucleotides read TGTGCCTGGAACAGACCGGGACTAGCGGGTAACAATGAGCAGTTCTTC. It yields the protein CAWNRPGLAGNNEQFF.

This clone was found a few times. The gene calls are TRBV28 and TRBJ2-4, with 8 nucleotides matching TRBD1. The CDR3 runs to 16 residues. The V and J ends lost 5 bases and 1 base, in that order; junction bases with no gene match: 7. CDR1 MDHEN and CDR2 SYDVKM come from the germline V gene. CDR3 region: CASSTRRGLAKNIQYF. The DNA for the CDR3 is TGTGCCAGCAGTACGCGCAGGGGGCTGGCCAAAAACATTCAGTACTTC.

This clone has only a few counts. The gene calls are TRBV21-1 and TRBJ1-1; TRBD1 is the table's D call, not checked against the DNA. TRBV21-1 is reported as a pseudogene. The CDR3 is 16 residues long. The CDR3 nucleotides read TGTGCCAGCAGCCAGGGGGTGGGACAGGTAAACACTGAAGCTTTCTTT. This codes for CASSQGVGQVNTEAFF.

This clone has more than one count but fewer than ten. The V and J genes are TRBV14 and TRBJ2-3, with 9 bases lining up with TRBD2. This CDR3 contains 16 residues. Trimming cost V 7 bases and J 0 bases; bases outside gene matches: 8. The germline V gene has CDR1 SGHDN and CDR2 FVKESK. In DNA, the CDR3 is TGTGCCAGCACCCCGCAGACTAGCGGTAGCACAGATACGCAGTATTTT. Translating it yields CASTPQTSGSTDTQYF.

The V call is TRBV28, the J call TRBJ2-1; the match to TRBD2 covers 7 bases. Germline loops: CDR1 MDHEN, CDR2 SYDVKM. The CDR3 extends over 14 amino acids. V lost 4 bases to trimming and J lost 3 bases; unmatched junction nucleotides: 3. CDR3 sequence reads: CASSYAGDYNEQFF. The CDR3 coding sequence is TGTGCCAGCAGTTACGCGGGGGACTACAATGAGCAGTTCTTC.

This clone has just a few counts. The chain is built from TRBV29-1 and TRBJ1-4; tentative D call: TRBD1 (6 bases). Trimming removed 5 bases from V and 6 bases from J, with 22 bases in between. The CDR3 consists of 16 residues. Per the germline V gene, CDR1 is SQVTM and CDR2 is ANQGSEA. CDR3 sequence: CSVSTGFGSFDEKLFF. The CDR3 nucleotides are TGCAGCGTTTCGACAGGATTCGGCTCGTTCGATGAAAAACTGTTTTTT.

This rearrangement joins TRBV28 to TRBJ2-3; TRBD1 or TRBD2 may be the D gene (5 bases each). V shed 4 bases and J shed 3 bases, with 11 bases lying between them. CDR1 MDHEN and CDR2 SYDVKM come from the germline V gene. This CDR3 region has 14 residues. The CDR3 nucleotides are TGTGCCAGCAGTTCGGGACCGTCGACAGATACGCAGTATTTT. This codes for CASSSGPSTDTQYF.

V is TRBV10-3 and J is TRBJ2-1, with TRBD2 as a possible D gene (6 bases). The CDR3 has 15 residues. In germline, CDR1 is ENHRY, CDR2 SYGVKD. V shed 4 bases and J shed 0 bases, with 10 bases lying between them. CDR3 residues: CAISVRERSYNEQFF. CDR3 bases: TGTGCCATCAGTGTACGGGAGCGCTCCTACAATGAGCAGTTCTTC.